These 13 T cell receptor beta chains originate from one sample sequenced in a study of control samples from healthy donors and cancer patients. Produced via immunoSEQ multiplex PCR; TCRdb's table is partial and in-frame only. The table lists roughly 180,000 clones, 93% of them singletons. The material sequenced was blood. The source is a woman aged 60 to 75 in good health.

The CDR3 sequence: CASRGLEEETQYF. DNA for the CDR3: TGTGCCAGCAGGGGACTAGAGGAAGAGACCCAGTACTTC. The V gene is TRBV2, the J gene TRBJ2-5, with 8 bases that match TRBD2. Trimming removed 6 bases from V and 3 bases from J; junction bases left unmatched: 3. Germline V gene data show CDR1 as SNHLY and CDR2 as FYNNEI. The CDR3 extends over 13 amino acids. Full variable domain (outside the CDR3, taken from reference TRBV2 and TRBJ2-5): EPEVTQTPSHQVTQMGQEVILRCVPISNHLYFYWYRQILGQKVEFLVSFYNNEISEKSEIFDDQFSVERPDGSNFTLKIRSTKLEDSAMYFCASRGLEEETQYFGPGTRLLVL.

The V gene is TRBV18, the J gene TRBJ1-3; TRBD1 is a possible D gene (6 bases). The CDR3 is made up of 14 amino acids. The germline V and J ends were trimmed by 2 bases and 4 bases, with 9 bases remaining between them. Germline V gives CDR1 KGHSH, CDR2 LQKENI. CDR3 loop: CASSPDGQGNTIYF. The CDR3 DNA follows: TGTGCCAGCTCACCAGACGGACAGGGAAACACCATATATTTT.

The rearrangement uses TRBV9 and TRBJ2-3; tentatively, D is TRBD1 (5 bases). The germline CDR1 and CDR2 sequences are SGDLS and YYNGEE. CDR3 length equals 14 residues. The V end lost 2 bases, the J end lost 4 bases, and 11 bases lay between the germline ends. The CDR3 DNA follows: TGTGCCAGCAGCGTCGAACAAGGGGCAGATACGCAGTATTTT. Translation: CASSVEQGADTQYF.

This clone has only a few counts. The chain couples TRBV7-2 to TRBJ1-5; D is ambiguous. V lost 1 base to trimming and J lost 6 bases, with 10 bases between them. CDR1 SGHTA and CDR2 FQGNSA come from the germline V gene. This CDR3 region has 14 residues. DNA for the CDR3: TGTGCCAGCAGCTTAGGGAGGGTTGGTCAGCCCCAGCATTTT. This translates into CASSLGRVGQPQHF.

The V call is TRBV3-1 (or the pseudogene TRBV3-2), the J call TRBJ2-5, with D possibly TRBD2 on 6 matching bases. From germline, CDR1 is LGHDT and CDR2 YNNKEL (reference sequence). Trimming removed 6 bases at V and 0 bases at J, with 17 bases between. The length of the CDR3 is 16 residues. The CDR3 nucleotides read TGTGCCAGCAGGAGTACTTCTAGCGCGTACCAAGAGACCCAGTACTTC. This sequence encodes CASRSTSSAYQETQYF.

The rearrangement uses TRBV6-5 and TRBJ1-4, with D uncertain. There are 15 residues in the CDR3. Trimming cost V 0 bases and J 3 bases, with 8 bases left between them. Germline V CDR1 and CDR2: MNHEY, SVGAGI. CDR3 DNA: TGTGCCAGCAGTTACTCGGACGGATCTAATGAAAAACTGTTTTTT. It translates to CASSYSDGSNEKLFF.

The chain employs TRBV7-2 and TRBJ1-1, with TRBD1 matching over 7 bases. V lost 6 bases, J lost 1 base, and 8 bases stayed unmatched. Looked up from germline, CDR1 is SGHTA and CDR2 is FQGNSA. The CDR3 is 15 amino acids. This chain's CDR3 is CASRLRQGENTEAFF. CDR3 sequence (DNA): TGTGCCAGCAGACTAAGACAGGGAGAGAACACTGAAGCTTTCTTT. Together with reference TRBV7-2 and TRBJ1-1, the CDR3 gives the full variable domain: GAGVSQSPSNKVTEKGKDVELRCDPISGHTALYWYRQSLGQGLEFLIYFQGNSAPDKSGLPSDRFSAERTGGSVSTLTIQRTQQEDSAVYLCASRLRQGENTEAFFGQGTRLTVV.

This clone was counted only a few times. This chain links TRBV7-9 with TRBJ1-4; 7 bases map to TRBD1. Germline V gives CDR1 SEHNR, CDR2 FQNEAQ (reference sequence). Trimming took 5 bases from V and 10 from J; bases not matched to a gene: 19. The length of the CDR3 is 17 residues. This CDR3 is CASSPWGEGAVGGKLFF. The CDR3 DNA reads TGTGCCAGCAGCCCCTGGGGAGAGGGGGCGGTTGGTGGAAAACTGTTTTTT.

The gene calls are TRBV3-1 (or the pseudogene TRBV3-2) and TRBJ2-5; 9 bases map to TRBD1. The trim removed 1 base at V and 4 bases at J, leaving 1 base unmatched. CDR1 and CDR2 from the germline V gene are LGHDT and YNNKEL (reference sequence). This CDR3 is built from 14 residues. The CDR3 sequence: CASSQAGQGETQYF. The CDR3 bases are TGTGCCAGCAGCCAAGCGGGACAGGGAGAGACCCAGTACTTC.

In DNA form, the CDR3 reads TGTGCCAGCAGCTTGTTGGGGACAGGGGAAGTTCAGACTGAAGCTTTCTTT. It specifies CASSLLGTGEVQTEAFF. The V and J genes are TRBV5-4 and TRBJ1-1, with 10 bases identical to TRBD1. The V and J ends lost 1 base and 5 bases, in that order; junction bases with no gene match: 11. CDR3 length equals 17 residues. CDR1 is SGHNT and CDR2 is YYREEE in the germline V gene (reference sequence).

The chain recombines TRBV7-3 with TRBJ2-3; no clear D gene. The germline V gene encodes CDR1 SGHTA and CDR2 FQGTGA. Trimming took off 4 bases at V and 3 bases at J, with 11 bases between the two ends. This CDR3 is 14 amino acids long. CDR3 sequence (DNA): TGTGCCAGCAGCTCTGGCAGATCAACAGATACGCAGTATTTT. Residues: CASSSGRSTDTQYF.

In DNA form, the CDR3 reads TGTGCCAGCAGCTTAGGTAGAGAGTTAGAGCAGTTCTTC. Translated: CASSLGRELEQFF. The chain recombines TRBV7-8 with TRBJ2-1; D is unresolved. The V end was cut by 1 base, the J end by 10 bases, with 11 bases between. This CDR3 has 13 residues. The germline gives CDR1 SGHVS, CDR2 FQNEAQ.

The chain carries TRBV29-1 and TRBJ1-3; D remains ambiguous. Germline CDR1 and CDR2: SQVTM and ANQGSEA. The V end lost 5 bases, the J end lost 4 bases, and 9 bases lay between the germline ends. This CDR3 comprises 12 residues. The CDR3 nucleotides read TGCAGCGTTCTAGTGGACGGAAACACCATATATTTT. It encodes CSVLVDGNTIYF.